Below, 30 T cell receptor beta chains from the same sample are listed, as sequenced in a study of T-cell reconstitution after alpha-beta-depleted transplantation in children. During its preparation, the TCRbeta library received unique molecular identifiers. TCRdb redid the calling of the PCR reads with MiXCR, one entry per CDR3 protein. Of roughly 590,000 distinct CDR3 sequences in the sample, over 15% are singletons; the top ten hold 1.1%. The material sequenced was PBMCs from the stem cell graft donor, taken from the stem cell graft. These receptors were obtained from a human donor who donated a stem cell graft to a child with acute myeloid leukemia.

CDR3 sequence reads: CASSQDGGFNQPQHF. CDR3 bases: TGCGCCAGCAGCCAAGATGGAGGGTTCAATCAGCCCCAGCATTTT. The genes are TRBV4-1 and TRBJ1-5; D is undetermined. Trimming shortened V by 0 bases and J by 3 bases, and 9 bases separated the two germline ends. Germline-derived CDR1 and CDR2 are MGHRA and YSYEKL. This CDR3 is 15 amino acids long.

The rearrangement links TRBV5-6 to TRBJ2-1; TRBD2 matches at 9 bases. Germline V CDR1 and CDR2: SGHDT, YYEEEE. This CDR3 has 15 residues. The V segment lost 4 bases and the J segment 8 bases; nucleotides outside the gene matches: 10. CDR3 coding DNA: TGTGCCAGCAGCGGCGGGGGGGCAAAGTTCGATGAGCAGTTCTTC. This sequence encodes CASSGGGAKFDEQFF.

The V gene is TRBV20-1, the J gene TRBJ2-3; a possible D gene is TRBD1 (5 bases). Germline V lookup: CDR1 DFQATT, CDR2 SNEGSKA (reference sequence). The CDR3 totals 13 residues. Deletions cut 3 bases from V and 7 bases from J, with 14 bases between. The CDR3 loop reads CSARSGASYTQYF. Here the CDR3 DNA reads TGCAGTGCTAGGTCTGGGGCATCGTATACGCAGTATTTT.

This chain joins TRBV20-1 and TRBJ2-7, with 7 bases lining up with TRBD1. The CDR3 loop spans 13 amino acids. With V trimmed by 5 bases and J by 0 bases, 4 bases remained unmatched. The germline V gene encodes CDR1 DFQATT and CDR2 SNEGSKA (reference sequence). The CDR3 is CSASGQISYEQYF. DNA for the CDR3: TGCAGTGCTTCGGGACAGATCTCCTACGAGCAGTACTTC.

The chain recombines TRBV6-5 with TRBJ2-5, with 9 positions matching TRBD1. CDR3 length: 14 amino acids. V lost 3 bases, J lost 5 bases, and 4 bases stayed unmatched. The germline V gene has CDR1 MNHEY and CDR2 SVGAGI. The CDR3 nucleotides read TGTGCCAGCAGTTATACAGGGGGCCGGGAGACCCAGTACTTC. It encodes CASSYTGGRETQYF.

In nucleotides, the CDR3 is TGTGCCAGCAGTTTACTAGGACAGGGGAGGCCTGGGGCCAACGTCCTGACTTTC. Amino acid sequence: CASSLLGQGRPGANVLTF. The rearrangement uses TRBV28 and TRBJ2-6; TRBD1 matches at 9 bases. Germline assignment: CDR1 MDHEN and CDR2 SYDVKM. This CDR3 has 18 residues. J was trimmed by 2 bases and V by 2 bases; bases with no gene match: 7.

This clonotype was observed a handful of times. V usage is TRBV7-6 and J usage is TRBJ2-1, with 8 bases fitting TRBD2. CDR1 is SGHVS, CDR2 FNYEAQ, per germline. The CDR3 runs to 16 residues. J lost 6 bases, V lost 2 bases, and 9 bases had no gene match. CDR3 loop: CASSLRGGFLINEQFF. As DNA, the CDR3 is TGTGCCAGCAGCTTACGGGGGGGGTTTCTTATCAATGAGCAGTTCTTC.

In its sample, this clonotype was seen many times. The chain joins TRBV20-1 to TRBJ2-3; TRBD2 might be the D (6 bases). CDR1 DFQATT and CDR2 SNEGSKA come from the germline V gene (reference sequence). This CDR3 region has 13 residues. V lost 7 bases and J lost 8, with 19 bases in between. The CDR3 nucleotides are TGCAGTGTGGGGGGACTCTCCCCTGGTACGCAGTATTTT. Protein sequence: CSVGGLSPGTQYF.

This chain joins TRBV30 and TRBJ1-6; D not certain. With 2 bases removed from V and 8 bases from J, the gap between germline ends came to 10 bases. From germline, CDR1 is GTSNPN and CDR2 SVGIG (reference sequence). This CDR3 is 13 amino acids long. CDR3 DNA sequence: TGTGCCTGGAGTCCCCAAAAAGATTCACCCCTCCACTTT. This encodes CAWSPQKDSPLHF.

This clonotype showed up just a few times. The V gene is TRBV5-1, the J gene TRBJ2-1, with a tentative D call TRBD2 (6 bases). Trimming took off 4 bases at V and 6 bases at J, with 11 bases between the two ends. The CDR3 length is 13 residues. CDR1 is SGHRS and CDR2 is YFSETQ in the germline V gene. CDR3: CASSGGTVNEQFF. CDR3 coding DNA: TGCGCCAGCAGCGGGGGGACCGTCAATGAGCAGTTCTTC.

The CDR3, as DNA: TGCGCCAGCAGCCACACCGGGACTAGCGGCTTCTCTCATGAGCAGTTCTTC. It yields the protein CASSHTGTSGFSHEQFF. The chain joins TRBV4-3 to TRBJ2-1, with 11 nucleotides matching TRBD2. Germline CDR1 is LGHNA and CDR2 is YSLEER. Germline trimming cut 3 bases from V and 8 bases from J; bases unmatched to any gene: 12. The CDR3 totals 17 residues.

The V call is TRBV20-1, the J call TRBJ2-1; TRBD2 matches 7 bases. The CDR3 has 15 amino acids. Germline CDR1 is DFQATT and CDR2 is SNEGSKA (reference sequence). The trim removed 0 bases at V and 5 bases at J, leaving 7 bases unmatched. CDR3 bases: TGCAGTGCTAGAGATCTGGCGGGGGTAAACAATGAGCAGTTCTTC. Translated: CSARDLAGVNNEQFF.

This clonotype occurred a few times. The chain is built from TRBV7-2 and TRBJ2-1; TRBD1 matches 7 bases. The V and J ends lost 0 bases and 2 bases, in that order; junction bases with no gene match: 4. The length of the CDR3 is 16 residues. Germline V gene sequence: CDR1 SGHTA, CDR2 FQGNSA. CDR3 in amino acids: CASSLASRGTYNEQFF. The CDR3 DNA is TGTGCCAGCAGCTTAGCTTCCAGGGGGACCTACAATGAGCAGTTCTTC.

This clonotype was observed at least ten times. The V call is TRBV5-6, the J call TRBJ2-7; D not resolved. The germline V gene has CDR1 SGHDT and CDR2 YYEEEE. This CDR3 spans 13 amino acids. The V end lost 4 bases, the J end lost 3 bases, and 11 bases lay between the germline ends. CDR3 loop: CASSRWQNYEQYV. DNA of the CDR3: TGTGCCAGCAGCCGGTGGCAGAACTACGAGCAGTACGTC.

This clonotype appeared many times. The CDR3 sequence: CASSLGGTARRELFF. CDR3 in DNA: TGTGCCAGCAGCTTAGGAGGCACCGCTAGAAGGGAGCTGTTTTTT. The chain has TRBV7-2 and TRBJ2-2; no reliable D call. Germline V gene data show CDR1 as SGHTA and CDR2 as FQGNSA. Trimming pared 1 base from V and 9 bases from J, leaving 15 bases between. CDR3 length: 15 residues.

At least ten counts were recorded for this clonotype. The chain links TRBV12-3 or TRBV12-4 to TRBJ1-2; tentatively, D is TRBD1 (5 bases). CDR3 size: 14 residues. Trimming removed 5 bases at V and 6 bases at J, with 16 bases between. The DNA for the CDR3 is TGTGCCAGCAGTCCCCTTGGGCAGGGTAATGGCTACACCTTC. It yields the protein CASSPLGQGNGYTF.

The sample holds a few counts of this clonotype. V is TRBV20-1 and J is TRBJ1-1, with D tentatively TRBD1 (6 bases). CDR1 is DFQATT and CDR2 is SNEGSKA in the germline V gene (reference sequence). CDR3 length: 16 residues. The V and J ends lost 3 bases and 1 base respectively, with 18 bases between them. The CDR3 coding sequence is TGCAGTGCTAGGCCTAGGGGTGGCAGGGGGAACACTGAAGCTTTCTTT. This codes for CSARPRGGRGNTEAFF.

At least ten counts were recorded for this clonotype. In nucleotides, the CDR3 is TGTGCCAGCAGCTCGGGGGGACCAATGAACACTGAAGCTTTCTTT. It encodes CASSSGGPMNTEAFF. The chain couples TRBV7-2 to TRBJ1-1; maybe TRBD1 (5 bases). The CDR3 has 15 amino acids. V lost 4 bases, J lost 0 bases, and 12 bases lay in between. From germline, CDR1 is SGHTA and CDR2 FQGNSA.

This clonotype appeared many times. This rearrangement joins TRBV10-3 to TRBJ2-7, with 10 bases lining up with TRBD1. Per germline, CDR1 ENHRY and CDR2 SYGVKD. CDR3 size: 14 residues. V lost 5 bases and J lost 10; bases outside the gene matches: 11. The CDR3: CAISTTGTGEDQYV. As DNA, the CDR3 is TGTGCCATCAGTACAACCGGGACAGGGGAGGACCAGTACGTC.

The CDR3 protein is CASSFGAPWQLSGADTGELFF. The CDR3 nucleotides are TGTGCCAGCAGTTTCGGCGCCCCTTGGCAACTTAGTGGGGCCGACACCGGGGAGCTGTTTTTT. This sequence joins TRBV12-3 or TRBV12-4 and TRBJ2-2; a weak D match, TRBD1 (5 bases). V gave up 3 bases and J gave up 3 bases, with 29 bases separating them. This CDR3 has 21 amino acids.

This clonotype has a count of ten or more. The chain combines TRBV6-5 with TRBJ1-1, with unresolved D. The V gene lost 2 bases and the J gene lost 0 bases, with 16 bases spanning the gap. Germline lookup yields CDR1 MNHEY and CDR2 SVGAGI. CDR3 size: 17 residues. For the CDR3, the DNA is TGTGCCAGCAGTTACCCTCTGGGCCAGTTAATGAACACTGAAGCTTTCTTT. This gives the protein CASSYPLGQLMNTEAFF.

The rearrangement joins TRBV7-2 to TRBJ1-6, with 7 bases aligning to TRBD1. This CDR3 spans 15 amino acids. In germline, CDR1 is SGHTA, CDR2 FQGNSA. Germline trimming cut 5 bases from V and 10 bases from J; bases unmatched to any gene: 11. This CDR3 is CASSRTGAGGSPLHF. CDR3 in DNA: TGTGCCAGCAGCCGAACAGGGGCGGGTGGATCACCCCTCCACTTT.

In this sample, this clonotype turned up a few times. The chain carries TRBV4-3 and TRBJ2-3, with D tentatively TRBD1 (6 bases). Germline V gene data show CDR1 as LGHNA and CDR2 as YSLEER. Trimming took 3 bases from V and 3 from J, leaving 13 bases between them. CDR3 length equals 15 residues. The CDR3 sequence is CASSQTGTLTDTQYF. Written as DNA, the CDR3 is TGCGCCAGCAGCCAGACCGGGACACTAACAGATACGCAGTATTTT.

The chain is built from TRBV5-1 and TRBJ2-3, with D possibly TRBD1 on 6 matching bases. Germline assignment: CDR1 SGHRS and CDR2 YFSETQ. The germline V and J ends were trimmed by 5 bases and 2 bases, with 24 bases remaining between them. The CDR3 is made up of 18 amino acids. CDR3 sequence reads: CASRPANVQGGFTDTQYF. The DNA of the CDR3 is TGCGCCAGCAGACCCGCGAATGTTCAAGGGGGATTCACAGATACGCAGTATTTT.

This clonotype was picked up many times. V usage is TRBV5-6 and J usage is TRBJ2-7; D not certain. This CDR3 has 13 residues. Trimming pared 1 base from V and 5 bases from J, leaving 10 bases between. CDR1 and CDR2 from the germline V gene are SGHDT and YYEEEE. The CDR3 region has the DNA TGTGCCAGCAGCTTGTCGATAGGGAACGAGCAGTACTTC. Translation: CASSLSIGNEQYF.

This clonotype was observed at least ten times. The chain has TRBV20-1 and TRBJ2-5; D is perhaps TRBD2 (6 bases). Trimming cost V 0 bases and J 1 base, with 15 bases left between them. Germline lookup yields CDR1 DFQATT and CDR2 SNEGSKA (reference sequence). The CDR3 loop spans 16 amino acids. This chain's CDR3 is CSARDPSGAPQETQYF. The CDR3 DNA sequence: TGCAGTGCTAGAGATCCCTCGGGAGCACCCCAAGAGACCCAGTACTTC.

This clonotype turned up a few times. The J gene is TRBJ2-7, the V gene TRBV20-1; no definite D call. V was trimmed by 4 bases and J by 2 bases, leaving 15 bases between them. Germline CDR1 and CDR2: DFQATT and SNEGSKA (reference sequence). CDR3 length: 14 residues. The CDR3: CSAKGVLGTYEQYF. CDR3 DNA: TGCAGTGCTAAAGGAGTGTTGGGGACCTACGAGCAGTACTTC.

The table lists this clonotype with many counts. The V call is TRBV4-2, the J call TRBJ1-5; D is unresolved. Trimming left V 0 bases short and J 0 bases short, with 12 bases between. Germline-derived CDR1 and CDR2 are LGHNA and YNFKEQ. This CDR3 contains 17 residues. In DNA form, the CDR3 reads TGTGCCAGCAGCCAAGATCCGTCGAGTAATAGCAATCAGCCCCAGCATTTT. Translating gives CASSQDPSSNSNQPQHF.

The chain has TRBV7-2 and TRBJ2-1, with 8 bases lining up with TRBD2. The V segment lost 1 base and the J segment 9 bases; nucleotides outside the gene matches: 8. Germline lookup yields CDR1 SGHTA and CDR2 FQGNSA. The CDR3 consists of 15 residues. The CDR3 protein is CASSLGGGGGFEQFF. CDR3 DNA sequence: TGTGCCAGCAGCTTAGGAGGAGGCGGGGGGTTTGAGCAGTTCTTC.

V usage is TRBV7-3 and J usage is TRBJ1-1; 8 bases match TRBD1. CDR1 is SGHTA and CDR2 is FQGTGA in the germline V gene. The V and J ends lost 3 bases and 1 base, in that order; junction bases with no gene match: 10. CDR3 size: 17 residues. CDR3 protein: CASSLAPWDRRNTEAFF. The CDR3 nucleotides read TGTGCCAGCAGCTTGGCCCCTTGGGACAGGCGGAACACTGAAGCTTTCTTT.